This T cell receptor (beta chain) was profiled in a study of cytomegalovirus exposure and HLA in healthy donors (TCRdb year 2017). Broadly, across the study: The 650 to 750 repertoires of the first cohort and the roughly 110 validation repertoires were produced on the same platform, according to a later analysis. High-throughput TCR immunosequencing, statistical association of individual TCRs with disease status, and machine learning were combined to predict cytomegalovirus infection status. The aim of the study was to test whether cataloging public T cell receptors could identify signatures of past pathogen exposure. A separate validation cohort of 100 to 150 different subjects was used in addition to the 666-subject first cohort.

On this clone itself: Its target antigen remains unknown. No much larger clone is present one base from it, and per-base qualities are unavailable.

The junction carries 14 bases between V and J, which are trimmed by 6 bases and 3 bases respectively. Reading from cysteine to phenylalanine, the CDR3 counts 15 amino acids. Of the read, only the CDR3 DNA is kept; its 45 bases are in frame from base 1. CDR1 and CDR2, per the germline V gene, are SNHLY and FYNNEI. The library was prepared using the immunoSEQ multiplex PCR assay. In the original analysis: A statistical classification framework was developed to diagnose cytomegalovirus status using the catalog of TCR beta chain sequences. Held by TCRdb, this immuneACCESS table contains in-frame sequences only and omits some clones. Under half of the omission traces to an unresolved V gene where checked; the cause of the rest is unknown. V and J calls and clone size are copied from that table; D and trimming were computed from the DNA. The sample yields about 360,000 clones; roughly 85% were counted once. 0.83% of the sample lies in the top ten.

Study-wide conclusions, independent of this receptor: The classifier was reported to diagnose cytomegalovirus status with high specificity and sensitivity in both the original and validation cohorts. The authors suggested that the approach could potentially be extended to other disease states and immunological phenotypes. Most TCR sequences were seen in very few donors, while some public TCRs were found in many individuals. All 120 or so repertoires were used to score co-occurrence in the validation cohort in a later analysis, because that analysis had no HLA typing for the cohort. Of the cluster scores, around 95% were above 0 in a later analysis, which found that TCRs clustered in the first cohort also tended to co-occur in the roughly 130 validation repertoires. A total of 150 to 200 TCR beta chains were listed by the study as associated with cytomegalovirus. In vitro tests confirmed that three of the cytomegalovirus-associated TCR beta chains recognize cytomegalovirus antigens.

Separate from the roughly 700-subject first cohort, the validation cohort of 90 to 150 subjects was the group to which the donors belonged. The sequence was collected from a woman aged 18 to 35 in good health and CMV-seronegative. This chain is built from TRBV2 and TRBJ2-2; TRBD1 is perhaps the D gene, given 6 matching bases. The specimen sequenced was PBMCs. DNA sequence: TGTGCCAGCAGGGAGGAACAGGGATACACCGGGGAGCTGTTTTTT. Its translation reads: CASREEQGYTGELFF. Where the CDR3 stops, the reference TRBV2 and TRBJ2-2 genes take over; the full variable domain is EPEVTQTPSHQVTQMGQEVILRCVPISNHLYFYWYRQILGQKVEFLVSFYNNEISEKSEIFDDQFSVERPDGSNFTLKIRSTKLEDSAMYFCASREEQGYTGELFFGEGSRLTVL.